The 32 T cell receptor beta chains reported below all come from one sample, sequenced in a study of cytomegalovirus exposure and HLA in healthy donors. The PCR was carried out with 60 Vbeta primers and 13 Jbeta primers. This table comes from immunoSEQ multiplex PCR, and its TCRdb copy is limited to in-frame clones, with some not included. The repertoire includes around 180,000 clones, about 72% of them detected once, and around 1.5% sits in the top ten. The sequenced sample was PBMCs. These receptors all come from a girl aged 5-17 years in good health and CMV-seronegative.

This rearrangement joins TRBV5-1 to TRBJ2-7; a possible D gene is TRBD1 (7 bases). V was pared by 4 bases and J by 5 bases, with 16 bases between. The V gene's germline CDR1 is SGHRS and CDR2 YFSETQ. The CDR3 sequence is 14 residues long. The chain's CDR3 is CASSPTGRIHEQYF. The CDR3 DNA is TGCGCCAGCAGCCCGACAGGGAGGATCCACGAGCAGTACTTC.

The chain uses TRBV27 and TRBJ1-6, with D unclear. Germline V gene sequence: CDR1 MNHEY, CDR2 SMNVEV (reference sequence). The V gene lost 3 bases and the J gene lost 7 bases, with 10 bases spanning the gap. This CDR3 has 14 residues. CDR3 protein: CASSFGRDNSPLHF. CDR3 DNA: TGTGCCAGCAGTTTCGGGAGAGACAATTCACCCCTCCACTTT.

The chain couples TRBV4-1 to TRBJ2-1; the D is unclear. The V gene's germline CDR1 is MGHRA and CDR2 YSYEKL. The CDR3 contains 14 residues. Between the trimmed V and J ends, which lost 0 bases and 2 bases, there was a span of 5 bases. The CDR3, as DNA: TGCGCCAGCAGCCAAGAGGCAGCCTACAATGAGCAGTTCTTC. Encoded protein: CASSQEAAYNEQFF.

Worth noting for this clone: This sample also contains other DNA sequences that code for the same CDR3. The V call is TRBV5-1, the J call TRBJ1-1; D uncertain. CDR1 and CDR2 (germline): SGHRS, YFSETQ. The length of the CDR3 is 13 residues. Deletions cut 0 bases from V and 1 base from J, with 4 bases between. The CDR3 loop is CASSLAGNTEAFF. CDR3 DNA: TGCGCCAGCAGCTTGGCAGGGAACACTGAAGCTTTCTTT.

As concerns this clone: The same CDR3 also results from other DNA sequences found in this sample. The rearrangement links TRBV29-1 to TRBJ2-7; a weak D match, TRBD2 (5 bases). The CDR3 totals 14 residues. CDR1 is SQVTM and CDR2 is ANQGSEA in the germline V gene. The V and J ends lost 6 bases and 0 bases respectively, with 15 bases between them. The chain's CDR3 is CSVRAGAGSYEQYF. For the CDR3, the DNA is TGCAGCGTCCGGGCGGGCGCAGGCTCCTACGAGCAGTACTTC.

The V and J genes are TRBV2 and TRBJ2-1; 11 positions agree with TRBD2. The germline V gene encodes CDR1 SNHLY and CDR2 FYNNEI. The CDR3 loop spans 14 amino acids. V lost 8 bases to trimming and J lost 6 bases; unmatched junction nucleotides: 6. Here the CDR3 reads CASRVAGGINEQFF. The DNA for the CDR3 is TGTGCCAGCCGCGTAGCGGGGGGGATCAATGAGCAGTTCTTC.

The chain has TRBV7-9 and TRBJ2-7, with D perhaps matching TRBD1 (6 bases). Trimming cost V 5 bases and J 0 bases, with 11 bases left between them. There are 14 residues in the CDR3. Germline values: CDR1 SEHNR, CDR2 FQNEAQ (reference sequence). The CDR3 sequence is CASSPTDSSYEQYF. In nucleotides, the CDR3 is TGTGCCAGCAGCCCAACGGACAGCTCCTACGAGCAGTACTTC.

This clone was counted between two and nine times. The V gene is TRBV25-1, the J gene TRBJ1-4, with unresolved D. The V end was cut by 8 bases, the J end by 8 bases, with 15 bases between. CDR3 length: 13 residues. Germline V gene data show CDR1 as MGHDK and CDR2 as SYGVNS. CDR3 sequence (DNA): TGTGCCAGCCAAACCCCGGGAAAAGAAAAACTGTTTTTT. Amino acid sequence: CASQTPGKEKLFF.

The V call is TRBV15, the J call TRBJ2-1; 7 bases map to TRBD2. The CDR3 has 13 amino acids. Trimming cost V 0 bases and J 12 bases; bases outside gene matches: 5. Germline V gene data show CDR1 as LNHNV and CDR2 as YYDKDF (reference sequence). DNA of the CDR3: TGTGCCACCAGCAGAGATTTGGAGCGGGGGCAGTTCTTC. It yields the protein CATSRDLERGQFF.

This chain's CDR3 is CSARTGETTNEKLFF. The CDR3 DNA reads TGCAGCGCCCGGACAGGAGAGACAACTAATGAAAAACTGTTTTTT. The rearrangement links TRBV29-1 to TRBJ1-4; 7 bases line up with TRBD1. V lost 7 bases, J lost 0 bases, and 8 bases stayed unmatched. Germline CDR1 and CDR2: SQVTM and ANQGSEA. There are 15 residues in the CDR3.

There are a few counts of this clone. The chain combines TRBV5-1 with TRBJ1-5; perhaps TRBD1 as D (6 bases). The CDR3 consists of 15 residues. The V end lost 4 bases, the J end lost 0 bases, and 11 bases lay between the germline ends. The germline CDR1 and CDR2 sequences are SGHRS and YFSETQ. The CDR3 loop reads CASSPSGDSNQPQHF. The CDR3 DNA is TGCGCCAGCAGCCCGTCAGGGGATAGCAATCAGCCCCAGCATTTT. The full variable domain, its missing parts supplied by reference TRBV5-1 and TRBJ1-5, is KAGVTQTPRYLIKTRGQQVTLSCSPISGHRSVSWYQQTPGQGLQFLFEYFSETQRNKGNFPGRFSGRQFSNSRSEMNVSTLELGDSALYLCASSPSGDSNQPQHFGDGTRLSIL.

The chain links TRBV19 to TRBJ1-4, with TRBD1 matching over 8 bases. Trimming took 2 bases from V and 7 from J; bases not matched to a gene: 6. CDR3 length: 15 residues. Germline loops: CDR1 LNHDA, CDR2 SQIVND (reference sequence). CDR3 sequence (DNA): TGTGCCAGTAGTATATATGGACAGGGTGGTGAAAAACTGTTTTTT. This gives the protein CASSIYGQGGEKLFF.

This sequence joins TRBV7-9 and TRBJ1-2; D remains unclear. Germline loops: CDR1 SEHNR, CDR2 FQNEAQ (reference sequence). The CDR3 spans 15 residues. Trimming cost V 1 base and J 4 bases, with 13 bases left between them. CDR3 loop: CASSLGGGRSYGYTF. In DNA, the CDR3 is TGTGCCAGCAGCTTAGGTGGAGGACGATCCTATGGCTACACCTTC.

The CDR3 DNA follows: TGTGCCAGCAGCGGGCCGGGAATTAGCTCCTACGAGCAGTACTTC. This gives the protein CASSGPGISSYEQYF. The chain is built from TRBV5-4 and TRBJ2-7; tentatively, D is TRBD2 (5 bases). This CDR3 is 15 amino acids long. Trimming pared 4 bases from V and 0 bases from J, leaving 14 bases between. Germline CDR1 SGHNT, CDR2 YYREEE (reference sequence).

CDR3 sequence reads: CASSPGTGSETQYF. CDR3 sequence (DNA): TGTGCCAGCAGCCCCGGGACAGGGAGCGAGACCCAGTACTTC. The chain uses TRBV11-2 and TRBJ2-5; 9 nucleotides align to TRBD1. The CDR3 is 14 amino acids. Germline V gene data show CDR1 as SGHAT and CDR2 as FQNNGV. J lost 5 bases, V lost 5 bases, and 6 bases had no gene match.

This chain uses TRBV6-5 with TRBJ2-6, with D hard to call. The CDR3 consists of 15 residues. The germline V and J ends were trimmed by 2 bases and 0 bases, with 5 bases remaining between them. The germline V gene has CDR1 MNHEY and CDR2 SVGAGI. This chain's CDR3 is CASSYEHSGANVLTF. The CDR3, as DNA: TGTGCCAGCAGTTACGAACACTCTGGGGCCAACGTCCTGACTTTC.

The chain joins TRBV29-1 to TRBJ1-1, with D possibly matching TRBD1 (5 bases). V dropped 6 bases and J dropped 0 bases, with 17 bases sitting between them. This CDR3 has 15 residues. The germline V gene has CDR1 SQVTM and CDR2 ANQGSEA. CDR3 in DNA: TGCAGCGTCAGAACCAGGGTCAGCATGAACACTGAAGCTTTCTTT. This sequence encodes CSVRTRVSMNTEAFF. The complete variable domain, with remaining parts taken from reference TRBV29-1 and TRBJ1-1, reads SAVISQKPSRDICQRGTSLTIQCQVDSQVTMMFWYRQQPGQSLTLIATANQGSEATYESGFVIDKFPISRPNLTFSTLTVSNMSPEDSSIYLCSVRTRVSMNTEAFFGQGTRLTVV.

V gene TRBV5-4 combines with J gene TRBJ1-6; 8 bases map to TRBD1. The CDR3 length is 15 residues. V lost 2 bases, J lost 7 bases, and 5 bases stayed unmatched. CDR1 and CDR2 from the germline V gene are SGHNT and YYREEE (reference sequence). The CDR3 DNA sequence: TGTGCCAGCAGCTTCCAGGGGGCAGGCAATTCACCCCTCCACTTT. Its protein is CASSFQGAGNSPLHF.

This chain uses TRBV5-4 with TRBJ2-5; D might be TRBD2 (6 bases). This CDR3 has 15 amino acids. The V end was cut by 0 bases, the J end by 2 bases, with 11 bases between. Germline loops: CDR1 SGHNT, CDR2 YYREEE (reference sequence). The CDR3 DNA reads TGTGCCAGCAGCTTGGGGACGGGGACTCAAGAGACCCAGTACTTC. The encoded protein is CASSLGTGTQETQYF.

The chain joins TRBV6-5 to TRBJ1-5; no firm D call. There are 15 residues in the CDR3. V gave up 3 bases and J gave up 1 base, with 10 bases separating them. Germline CDR1 MNHEY, CDR2 SVGAGI. The CDR3 nucleotides read TGTGCCAGCAGTTATTTCCTGGGCAGCAATCAGCCCCAGCATTTT. Its protein is CASSYFLGSNQPQHF.

The gene calls are TRBV5-1 and TRBJ1-1; possible D gene TRBD1, 5 bases. Trimming stripped 0 bases from V and 6 bases from J, with 15 bases between. The germline V gene has CDR1 SGHRS and CDR2 YFSETQ. The CDR3 spans 15 residues. CDR3 region: CASSLGGGRVAEAFF. The DNA of the CDR3 is TGCGCCAGCAGCTTGGGTGGGGGGAGAGTCGCTGAAGCTTTCTTT.

This chain joins TRBV7-2 and TRBJ2-3; D is possibly TRBD1 (6 bases). Germline V lookup: CDR1 SGHTA, CDR2 FQGNSA. This CDR3 comprises 15 residues. Trimming pared 5 bases from V and 1 base from J, leaving 13 bases between. CDR3: CASSNSGHRTDTQYF. CDR3 coding DNA: TGTGCCAGCAGCAACTCGGGACACCGCACAGATACGCAGTATTTT.

The V call is TRBV12-5, the J call TRBJ1-1, with TRBD1 as a possible D gene (6 bases). The V end was cut by 0 bases, the J end by 2 bases, with 16 bases between. This CDR3 comprises 17 residues. The germline V gene encodes CDR1 LGHNT and CDR2 FRNRAP. CDR3 protein: CASGLVRLQGYNTEAFF. CDR3 nucleotide sequence: TGTGCTAGTGGTTTGGTTCGCCTACAGGGTTACAACACTGAAGCTTTCTTT.

This clone was seen once. The chain is built from TRBV5-4 and TRBJ1-4; D remains ambiguous. This CDR3 has 15 residues. V lost 2 bases, J lost 4 bases, and 12 bases lay in between. Germline-derived CDR1 and CDR2 are SGHNT and YYREEE (reference sequence). The CDR3 nucleotides are TGTGCCAGCAGCTTCCTAGGTCGGAGTAATGAAAAACTGTTTTTT. Its translation: CASSFLGRSNEKLFF.

This clone came up once. This chain connects TRBV27 to TRBJ1-2; a possible D gene is TRBD1 (6 bases). The germline gives CDR1 MNHEY, CDR2 SMNVEV (reference sequence). Trimming left V 6 bases short and J 4 bases short, with 6 bases between. CDR3 size: 11 residues. DNA for the CDR3: TGTGCCAGCAGGGGGGCCTATGGCTACACCTTC. Residues: CASRGAYGYTF.

A few counts support this clone. Other DNA sequences of this sample code for an identical CDR3. J is TRBJ1-2 and V is TRBV5-6; no firm D call. With 0 bases removed from V and 4 bases from J, the gap between germline ends came to 10 bases. Germline V lookup: CDR1 SGHDT, CDR2 YYEEEE. The CDR3 is made up of 14 amino acids. CDR3 bases: TGTGCCAGCAGCTTGGCCGGGGAATCCTATGGCTACACCTTC. It codes for CASSLAGESYGYTF.

CDR3 residues: CASSEQGARYEQYF. In DNA form, the CDR3 reads TGTGCCAGCAGTGAACAGGGGGCTCGCTACGAGCAGTACTTC. The chain couples TRBV6-1 to TRBJ2-7; 8 bases are shared with TRBD1. Germline CDR1 is MNHNS and CDR2 is SASEGT. The J segment lost 3 bases and the V segment lost 2 bases, leaving 3 bases of the junction unmatched. CDR3 length equals 14 residues.

The chain has TRBV7-2 and TRBJ1-2, with D possibly TRBD1 on 6 matching bases. The CDR3 length is 15 residues. V was shortened by 1 base and J by 4 bases, with 13 bases between the two germline ends. CDR1 is SGHTA and CDR2 is FQGNSA in the germline V gene. The chain's CDR3 is CASSLEGGLAYGYTF. The CDR3 DNA reads as TGTGCCAGCAGCTTAGAGGGGGGGCTGGCCTATGGCTACACCTTC.

This chain connects TRBV4-1 to TRBJ1-1, with a tentative D call TRBD1 (6 bases). V shed 0 bases and J shed 1 base, with 9 bases lying between them. CDR1 and CDR2 from the germline V gene are MGHRA and YSYEKL. The CDR3 loop spans 15 amino acids. The CDR3 here is CASSQDPGANTEAFF. CDR3 DNA sequence: TGCGCCAGCAGCCAAGACCCAGGGGCGAACACTGAAGCTTTCTTT.

V and J are TRBV5-6 and TRBJ1-2, with 7 bases that match TRBD1. Per the germline V gene, CDR1 is SGHDT and CDR2 is YYEEEE. With V trimmed by 1 base and J by 7 bases, 13 bases remained unmatched. The CDR3 totals 16 residues. CDR3: CASSLYSGGTPGGYTF. The CDR3 DNA is TGTGCCAGCAGCTTGTATTCAGGGGGTACCCCGGGTGGCTACACCTTC.

The chain joins TRBV7-9 to TRBJ2-7; D unresolved. CDR3 length: 13 amino acids. Germline CDR1 reads SEHNR; CDR2 reads FQNEAQ (reference sequence). V was shortened by 3 bases and J by 3 bases, with 9 bases between the two germline ends. The chain's CDR3 is CASSLYDSYEQYF. The CDR3 DNA sequence: TGTGCCAGCAGCTTGTACGATAGCTACGAGCAGTACTTC.

The rearrangement links TRBV9 to TRBJ1-6, with 7 bases fitting TRBD1. Germline loops: CDR1 SGDLS, CDR2 YYNGEE. The CDR3 is made up of 13 amino acids. Trimming removed 3 bases from V and 7 bases from J; junction bases left unmatched: 1. The CDR3: CASSAQGNSPLHF. The CDR3 region has the DNA TGTGCCAGCAGCGCACAGGGGAATTCACCCCTCCACTTT.